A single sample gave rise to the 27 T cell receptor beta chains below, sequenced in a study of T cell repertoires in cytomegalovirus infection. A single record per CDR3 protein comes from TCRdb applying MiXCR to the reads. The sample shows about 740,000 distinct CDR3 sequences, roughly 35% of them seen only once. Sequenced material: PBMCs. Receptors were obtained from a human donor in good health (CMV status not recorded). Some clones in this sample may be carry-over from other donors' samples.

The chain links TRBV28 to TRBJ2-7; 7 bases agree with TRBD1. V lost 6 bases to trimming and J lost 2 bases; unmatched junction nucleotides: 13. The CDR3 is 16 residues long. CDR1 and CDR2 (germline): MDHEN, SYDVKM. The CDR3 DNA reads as TGTGCCAGCAGGACCGCTTCGGGACAGACCCCCTACGAGCAGTACTTC. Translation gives CASRTASGQTPYEQYF.

CDR3 nucleotides: TGTGCCAGCAGCACTAGGACAAGAAGCTACGAGCAGTACTTC. Residues: CASSTRTRSYEQYF. J is TRBJ2-7 and V is TRBV6-6, with D perhaps matching TRBD1 or TRBD2 (5 bases each). CDR1 is MNHNY and CDR2 is SVGAGI in the germline V gene (reference sequence). V dropped 6 bases and J dropped 3 bases, with 15 bases sitting between them. The CDR3 contains 14 residues.

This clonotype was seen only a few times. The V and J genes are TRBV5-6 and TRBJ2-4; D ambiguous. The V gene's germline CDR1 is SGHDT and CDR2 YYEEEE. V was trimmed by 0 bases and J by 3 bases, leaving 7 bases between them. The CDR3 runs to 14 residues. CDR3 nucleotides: TGTGCCAGCAGCTTGGGGCAAGTCAAAAACATTCAGTACTTC. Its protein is CASSLGQVKNIQYF.

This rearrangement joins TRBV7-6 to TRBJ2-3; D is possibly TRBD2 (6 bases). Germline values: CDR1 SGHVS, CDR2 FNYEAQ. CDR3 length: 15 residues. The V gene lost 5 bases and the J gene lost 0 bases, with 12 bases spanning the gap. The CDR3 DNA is TGTGCCAGCAGCGTTAGCGGAATCAGCACAGATACGCAGTATTTT. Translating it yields CASSVSGISTDTQYF.

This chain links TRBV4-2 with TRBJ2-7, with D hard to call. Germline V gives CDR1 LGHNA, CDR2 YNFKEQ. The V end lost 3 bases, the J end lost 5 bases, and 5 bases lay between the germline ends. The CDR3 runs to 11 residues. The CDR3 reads CASSQGHEQYF. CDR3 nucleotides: TGTGCCAGCAGCCAGGGTCACGAGCAGTACTTC.

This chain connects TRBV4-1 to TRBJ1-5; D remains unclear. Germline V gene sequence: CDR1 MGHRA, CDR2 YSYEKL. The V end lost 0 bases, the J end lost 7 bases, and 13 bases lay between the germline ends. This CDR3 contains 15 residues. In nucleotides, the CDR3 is TGCGCCAGCAGCCAAGATCCTGGAAGTACGCAGCCCCAGCATTTT. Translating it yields CASSQDPGSTQPQHF.

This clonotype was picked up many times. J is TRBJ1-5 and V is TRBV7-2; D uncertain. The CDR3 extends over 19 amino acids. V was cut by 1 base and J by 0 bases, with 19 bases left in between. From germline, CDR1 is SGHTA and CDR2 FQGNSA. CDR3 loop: CASSLVGSPSPYSNQPQHF. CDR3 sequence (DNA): TGTGCCAGCAGCTTAGTTGGTAGCCCATCCCCTTATAGCAATCAGCCCCAGCATTTT.

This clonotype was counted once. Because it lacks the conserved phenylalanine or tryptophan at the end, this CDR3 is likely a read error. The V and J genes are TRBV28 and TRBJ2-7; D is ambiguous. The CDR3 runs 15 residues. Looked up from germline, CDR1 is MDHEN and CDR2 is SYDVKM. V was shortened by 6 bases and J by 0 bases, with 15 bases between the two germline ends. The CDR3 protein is CASSLSTLTSYEQYL. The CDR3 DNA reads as TGTGCCAGCAGCCTGTCAACCTTAACCTCCTACGAGCAGTACTTA.

The CDR3 sequence: CSASYKSETQYF. DNA of the CDR3: TGCAGTGCTAGTTATAAATCGGAGACCCAGTACTTC. The V call is TRBV20-1, the J call TRBJ2-5, with unresolved D. This CDR3 spans 12 amino acids. The germline gives CDR1 DFQATT, CDR2 SNEGSKA (reference sequence). V was clipped by 3 bases and J by 5 bases, with 10 bases between them.

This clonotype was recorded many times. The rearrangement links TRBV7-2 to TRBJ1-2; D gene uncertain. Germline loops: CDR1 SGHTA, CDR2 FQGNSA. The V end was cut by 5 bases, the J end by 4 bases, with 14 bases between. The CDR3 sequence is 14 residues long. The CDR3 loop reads CASSPPGGPYGYTF. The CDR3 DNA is TGTGCCAGCAGCCCACCCGGTGGCCCCTATGGCTACACCTTC. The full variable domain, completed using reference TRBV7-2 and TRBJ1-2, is GAGVSQSPSNKVTEKGKDVELRCDPISGHTALYWYRQSLGQGLEFLIYFQGNSAPDKSGLPSDRFSAERTGGSVSTLTIQRTQQEDSAVYLCASSPPGGPYGYTFGSGTRLTVV.

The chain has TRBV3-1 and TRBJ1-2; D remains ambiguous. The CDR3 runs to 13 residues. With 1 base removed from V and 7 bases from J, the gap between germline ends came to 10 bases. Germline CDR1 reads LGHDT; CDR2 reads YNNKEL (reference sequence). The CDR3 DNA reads TGTGCCAGCAGCCAAGTCGTATCGGGTGGCTACACCTTC. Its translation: CASSQVVSGGYTF.

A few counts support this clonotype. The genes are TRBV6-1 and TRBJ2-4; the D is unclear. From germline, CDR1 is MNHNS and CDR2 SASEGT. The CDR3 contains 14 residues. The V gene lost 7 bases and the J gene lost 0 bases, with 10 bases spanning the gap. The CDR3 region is CASNDPLAKNIQYF. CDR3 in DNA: TGTGCCAGCAATGATCCATTAGCCAAAAACATTCAGTACTTC.

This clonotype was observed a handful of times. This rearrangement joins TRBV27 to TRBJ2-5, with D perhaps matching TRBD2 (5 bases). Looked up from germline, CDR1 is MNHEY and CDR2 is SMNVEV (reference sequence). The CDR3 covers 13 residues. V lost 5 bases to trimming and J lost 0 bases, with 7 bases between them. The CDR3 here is CASSGLYQETQYF. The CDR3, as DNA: TGTGCCAGCAGTGGACTGTACCAAGAGACCCAGTACTTC.

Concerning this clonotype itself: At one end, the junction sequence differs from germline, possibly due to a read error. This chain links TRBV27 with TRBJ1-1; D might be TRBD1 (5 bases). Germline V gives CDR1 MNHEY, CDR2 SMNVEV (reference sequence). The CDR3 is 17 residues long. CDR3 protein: CASGLFGKGSKNTEAFF. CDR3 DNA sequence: TGTGCCAGCGGTTTATTTGGGAAGGGGTCAAAGAACACTGAAGCTTTCTTT.

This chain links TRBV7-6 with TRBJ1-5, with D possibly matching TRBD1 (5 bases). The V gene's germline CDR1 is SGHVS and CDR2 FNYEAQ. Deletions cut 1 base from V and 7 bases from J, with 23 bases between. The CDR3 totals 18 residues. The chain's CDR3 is CASSLGSPRGPSRQPQHF. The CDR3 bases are TGTGCCAGCAGCTTAGGTTCCCCAAGGGGTCCCTCCAGGCAGCCCCAGCATTTT.

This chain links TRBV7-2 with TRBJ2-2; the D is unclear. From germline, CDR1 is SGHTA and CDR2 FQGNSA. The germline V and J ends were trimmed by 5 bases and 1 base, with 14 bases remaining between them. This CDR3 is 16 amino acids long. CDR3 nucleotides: TGTGCCAGCAGCCCCCCCACGGTTGTGAACACCGGGGAGCTGTTTTTT. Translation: CASSPPTVVNTGELFF.

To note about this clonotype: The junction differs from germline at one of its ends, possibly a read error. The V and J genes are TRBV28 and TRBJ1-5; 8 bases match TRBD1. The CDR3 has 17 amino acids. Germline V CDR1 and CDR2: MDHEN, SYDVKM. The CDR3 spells CASSSPGQGASNQLQHF. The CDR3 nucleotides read TGTGCCAGCAGTTCCCCCGGGCAGGGGGCTAGCAATCAGCTCCAGCATTTT. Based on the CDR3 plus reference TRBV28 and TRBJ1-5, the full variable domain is DVKVTQSSRYLVKRTGEKVFLECVQDMDHENMFWYRQDPGLGLRLIYFSYDVKMKEKGDIPEGYSVSREKKERFSLILESASTNQTSMYLCASSSPGQGASNQLQHFGDGTRLSIL.

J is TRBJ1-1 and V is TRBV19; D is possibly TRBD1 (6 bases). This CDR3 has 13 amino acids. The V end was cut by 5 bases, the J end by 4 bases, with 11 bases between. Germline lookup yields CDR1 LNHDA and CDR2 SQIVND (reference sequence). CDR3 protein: CASSVGQITEAFF. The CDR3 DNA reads TGTGCCAGTAGTGTAGGACAGATCACTGAAGCTTTCTTT.

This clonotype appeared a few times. The CDR3: CASRIRGPNEKLFF. In DNA, the CDR3 is TGTGCCAGCAGAATAAGGGGGCCTAATGAAAAACTGTTTTTT. V gene TRBV28 combines with J gene TRBJ1-4, with 7 bases identical to TRBD1. Per the germline V gene, CDR1 is MDHEN and CDR2 is SYDVKM. This CDR3 region has 14 residues. The ends lost 6 bases at V and 3 bases at J; junction bases unmatched: 4. The full variable domain, in which reference TRBV28 and TRBJ1-4 provide the parts outside the CDR3, is DVKVTQSSRYLVKRTGEKVFLECVQDMDHENMFWYRQDPGLGLRLIYFSYDVKMKEKGDIPEGYSVSREKKERFSLILESASTNQTSMYLCASRIRGPNEKLFFGSGTQLSVL.

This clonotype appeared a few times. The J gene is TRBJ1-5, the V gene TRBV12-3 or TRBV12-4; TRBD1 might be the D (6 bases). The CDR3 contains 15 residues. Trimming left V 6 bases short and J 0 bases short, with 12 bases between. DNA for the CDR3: TGTGCCAGCAGGGCTCAGGGGCTTAGCAATCAGCCCCAGCATTTT. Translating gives CASRAQGLSNQPQHF.

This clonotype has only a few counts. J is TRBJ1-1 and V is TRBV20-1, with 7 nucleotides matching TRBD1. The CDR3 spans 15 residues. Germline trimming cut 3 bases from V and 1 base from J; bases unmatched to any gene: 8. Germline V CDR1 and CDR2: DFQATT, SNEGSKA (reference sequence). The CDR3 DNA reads TGCAGTGCTAGCCGGGACAGTCTTCAGAACACTGAAGCTTTCTTT. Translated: CSASRDSLQNTEAFF.

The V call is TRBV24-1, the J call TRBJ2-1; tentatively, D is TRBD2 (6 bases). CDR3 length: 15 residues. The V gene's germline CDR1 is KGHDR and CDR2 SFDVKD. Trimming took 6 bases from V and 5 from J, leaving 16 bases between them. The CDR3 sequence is CATSPGLGLNNEQFF. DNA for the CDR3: TGTGCCACCAGTCCGGGACTGGGACTTAACAATGAGCAGTTCTTC.

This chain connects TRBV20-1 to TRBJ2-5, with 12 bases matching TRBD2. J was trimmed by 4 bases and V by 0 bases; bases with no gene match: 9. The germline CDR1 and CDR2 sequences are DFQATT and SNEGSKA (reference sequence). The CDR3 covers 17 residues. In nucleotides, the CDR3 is TGCAGTGCTAGAGATCGGAGACTAGCGGGAGATTCAGAGACCCAGTACTTC. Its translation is CSARDRRLAGDSETQYF.

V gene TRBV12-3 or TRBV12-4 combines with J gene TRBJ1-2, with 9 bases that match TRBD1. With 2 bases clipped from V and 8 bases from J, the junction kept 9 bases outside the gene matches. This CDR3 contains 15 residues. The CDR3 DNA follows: TGTGCCAGCAGTTTAAGTGGACAGGGGCTAGAAGGCTACACCTTC. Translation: CASSLSGQGLEGYTF.

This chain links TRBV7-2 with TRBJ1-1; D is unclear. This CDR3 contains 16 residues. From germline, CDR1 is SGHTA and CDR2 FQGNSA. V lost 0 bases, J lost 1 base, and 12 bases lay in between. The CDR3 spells CASSLALSTENTEAFF. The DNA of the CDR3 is TGTGCCAGCAGCTTAGCGCTGTCGACTGAGAACACTGAAGCTTTCTTT.

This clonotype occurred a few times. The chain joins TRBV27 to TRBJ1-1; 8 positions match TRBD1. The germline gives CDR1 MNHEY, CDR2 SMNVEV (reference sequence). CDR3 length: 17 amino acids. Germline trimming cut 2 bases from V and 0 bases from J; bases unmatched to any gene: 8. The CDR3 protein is CASSLIGAGGLNTEAFF. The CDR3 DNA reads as TGTGCCAGCAGTTTAATCGGAGCAGGGGGCCTGAACACTGAAGCTTTCTTT.

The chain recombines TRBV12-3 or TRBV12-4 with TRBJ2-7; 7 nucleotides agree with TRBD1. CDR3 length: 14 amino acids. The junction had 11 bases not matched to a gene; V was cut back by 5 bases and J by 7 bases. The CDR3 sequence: CASSIHRGGREQYF. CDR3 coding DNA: TGTGCCAGCAGTATACACAGGGGTGGGAGAGAGCAGTACTTC.